This TCR beta chain comes out of a study of shared T cell receptors in the human thymus. The table lists this clone with a count of one. Produced via immunoSEQ multiplex PCR; TCRdb's table is partial and in-frame only. The data contain more than 550,000 clones, 70% to 90% of them singletons. Germline CDR1 reads MGHRA; CDR2 reads YSYEKL. With V trimmed by 0 bases and J by 4 bases, 12 bases remained unmatched. The CDR3 runs 17 residues. This same sample was also part of a study on human thymus T cells. This second study says: Among the donors, all were healthy Finnish infants having corrective surgery for congenital heart defects. Resected material from corrective heart surgery provided the thymus tissue analysed. An apparent bias in V and J gene usage was seen in thymic and blood repertoires. Related research found strongly overlapping thymic repertoires in unrelated individuals.

The rearrangement links TRBV4-1 to TRBJ2-7; 7 bases agree with TRBD1. The clonotype comes from a girl in the first two years of life with a congenital heart defect. Sequencing used thymocytes. The CDR3 DNA reads as TGCGCCAGCAGCCAAGACCACCACGACAGGGTCGGGTACGAGCAGTACTTC. Encoded protein: CASSQDHHDRVGYEQYF.